This record covers a single TCR beta chain. The data originate from a study of PD-L1 blockade in urothelial cancer. Study overall: The analyses of blood took place 3 weeks (second dose) and 6 weeks after treatment start.

The investigators introduced synthetic TCR analog templates into each PCR as spikes. Profiled with immunoSEQ multiplex PCR; TCRdb holds only in-frame clones, not every one. Of 100,000 or so clones in the sample, approximately 91% were seen once. The CDR3 consists of 15 residues. CDR1 SGDLS and CDR2 YYNGEE come from the germline V gene. Trimming cost V 3 bases and J 5 bases, with 14 bases left between them. It was locally advanced or metastatic urothelial carcinoma that patients had. The chain has TRBV9 and TRBJ2-2, with TRBD2 as a possible D gene (6 bases). The sequence was obtained from a woman over 75 with urothelial cancer. The source material was PBMCs, sampled around atezolizumab (anti-PD-L1) treatment. The CDR3, as DNA: TGTGCCAGCAGCGCGTGGACGGCGGGGACCGGGGAGCTGTTTTTT. Amino acids: CASSAWTAGTGELFF.